The present T cell receptor (beta chain) was sequenced within a study of blood T cell repertoires in COVID-19. The CDR3 is 19 amino acids. V lost 2 bases to trimming and J lost 0 bases; unmatched junction nucleotides: 13. Germline V gene sequence: CDR1 SGHTA, CDR2 FQGNSA. Libraries were prepared by immunoSEQ multiplex PCR; TCRdb keeps only in-frame clonotypes and omits some of them. Of 85,000 to 110,000 clones listed, roughly 80% are singletons. The sample holds one count of this clone. This TCR came from a human donor in a cohort sampled during active COVID-19. V usage is TRBV7-2 and J usage is TRBJ2-7; 10 bases fit TRBD1. The specimen sequenced was peripheral blood. The CDR3 loop is CASSLTGTGALLFSYEQYF. Here the CDR3 DNA reads TGTGCCAGCAGCTTAACCGGGACAGGGGCCCTCTTATTCTCCTACGAGCAGTACTTC.